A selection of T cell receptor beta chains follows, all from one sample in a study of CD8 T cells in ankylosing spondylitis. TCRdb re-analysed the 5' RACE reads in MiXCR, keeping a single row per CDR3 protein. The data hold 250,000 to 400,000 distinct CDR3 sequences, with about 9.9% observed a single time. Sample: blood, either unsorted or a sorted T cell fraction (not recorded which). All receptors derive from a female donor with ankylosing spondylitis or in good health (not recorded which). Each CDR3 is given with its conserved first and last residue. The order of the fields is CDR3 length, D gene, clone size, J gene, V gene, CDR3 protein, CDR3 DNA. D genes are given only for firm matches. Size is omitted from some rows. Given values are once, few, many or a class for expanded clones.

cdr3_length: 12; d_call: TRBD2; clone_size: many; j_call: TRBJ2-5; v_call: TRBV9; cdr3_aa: CASSGGQETQYF; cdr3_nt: TGTGCCAGCTCGGGGGGCCAAGAGACCCAGTACTTC
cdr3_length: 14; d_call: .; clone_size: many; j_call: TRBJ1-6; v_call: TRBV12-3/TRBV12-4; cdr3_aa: CASQQGTYNSPLHF; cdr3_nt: TGTGCCAGTCAACAGGGCACCTATAATTCACCCCTCCACTTT
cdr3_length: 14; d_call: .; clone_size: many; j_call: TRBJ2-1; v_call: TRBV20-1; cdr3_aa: CSARGRQVDNEQFF; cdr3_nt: TGCAGTGCTAGAGGCCGCCAAGTAGACAATGAGCAGTTCTTC
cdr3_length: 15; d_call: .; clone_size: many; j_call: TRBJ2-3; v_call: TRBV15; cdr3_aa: CATQGGAGVTDTQYF; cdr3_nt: TGTGCCACCCAGGGGGGGGCCGGGGTGACAGATACGCAGTATTTT
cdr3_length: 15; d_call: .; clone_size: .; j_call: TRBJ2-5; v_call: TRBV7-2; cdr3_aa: CASSLLGGTRETQYF; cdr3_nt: TGTGCCAGCAGCTTATTGGGGGGTACGAGAGAGACCCAGTACTTC
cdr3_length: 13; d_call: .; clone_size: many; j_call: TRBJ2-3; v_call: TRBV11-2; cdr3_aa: CASSSRGGDTQYF; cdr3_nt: TGTGCCAGCAGCTCCCGTGGTGGAGATACGCAGTATTTT
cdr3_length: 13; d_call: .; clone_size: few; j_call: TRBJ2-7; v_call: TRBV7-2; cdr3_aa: CASSLTSGGGWYF; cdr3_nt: TGTGCCAGCAGCTTAACCAGCGGAGGGGGATGGTACTTC
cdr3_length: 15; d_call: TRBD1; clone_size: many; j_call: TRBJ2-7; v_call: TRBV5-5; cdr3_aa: CASSPQTGGLHEQYF; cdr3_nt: TGTGCCAGCAGCCCCCAGACAGGGGGACTTCACGAGCAGTACTTC
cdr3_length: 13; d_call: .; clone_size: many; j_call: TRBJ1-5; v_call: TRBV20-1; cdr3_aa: CSARDRASQPQHF; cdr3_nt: TGCAGTGCTAGAGACAGGGCGAGTCAGCCCCAGCATTTT
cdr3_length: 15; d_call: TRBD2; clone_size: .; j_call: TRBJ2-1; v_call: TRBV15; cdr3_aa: CATSRGTSDYNEQFF; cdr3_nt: TGTGCCACCAGCAGAGGGACTAGCGACTACAATGAGCAGTTCTTC
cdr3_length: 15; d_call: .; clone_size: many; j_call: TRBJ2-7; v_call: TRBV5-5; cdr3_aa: CASSLQQGGVYEQYF; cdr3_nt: TGTGCCAGCAGCTTACAACAGGGGGGGGTCTACGAGCAGTACTTC
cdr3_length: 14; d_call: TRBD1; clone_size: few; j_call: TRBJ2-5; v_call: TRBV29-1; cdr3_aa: CSVLPGTAQETQYF; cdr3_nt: TGCAGCGTTCTTCCGGGGACAGCACAAGAGACCCAGTACTTC
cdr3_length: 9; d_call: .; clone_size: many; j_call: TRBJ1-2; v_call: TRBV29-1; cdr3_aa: CSVSDGYTF; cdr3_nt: TGCAGCGTCAGTGATGGCTACACCTTC
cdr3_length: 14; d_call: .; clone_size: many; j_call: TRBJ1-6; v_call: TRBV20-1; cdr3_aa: CSARVDSYNSPLHF; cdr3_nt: TGCAGTGCTAGAGTTGACTCCTATAATTCACCCCTCCACTTT
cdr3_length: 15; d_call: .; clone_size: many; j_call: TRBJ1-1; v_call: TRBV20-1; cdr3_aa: CSARDWGGGNTEAFF; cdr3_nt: TGCAGTGCTAGAGATTGGGGGGGCGGCAACACTGAAGCTTTCTTT
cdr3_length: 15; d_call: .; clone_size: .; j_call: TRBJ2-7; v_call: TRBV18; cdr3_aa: CASSELDGTYGEQYF; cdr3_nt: TGTGCCAGCTCAGAATTGGACGGGACGTACGGCGAGCAGTACTTC
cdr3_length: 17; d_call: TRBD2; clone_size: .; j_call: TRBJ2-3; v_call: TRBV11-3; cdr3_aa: CASSLGETSGTIDTQYF; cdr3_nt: TGTGCCAGCAGCTTAGGGGAGACTAGCGGGACGATAGATACGCAGTATTTT
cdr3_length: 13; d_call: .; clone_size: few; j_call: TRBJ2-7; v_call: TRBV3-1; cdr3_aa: CASSQDVLYEQYF; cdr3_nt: TGTGCCAGCAGCCAAGATGTCCTCTACGAGCAGTACTTC
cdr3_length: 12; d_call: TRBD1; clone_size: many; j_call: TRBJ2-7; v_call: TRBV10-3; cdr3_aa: CAISKTGDEQYF; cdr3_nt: TGTGCCATCAGTAAGACAGGGGATGAGCAGTACTTC
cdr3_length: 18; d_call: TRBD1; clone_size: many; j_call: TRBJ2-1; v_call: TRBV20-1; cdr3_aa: CSASWTGIERSSYNEQFF; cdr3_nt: TGCAGTGCTAGCTGGACAGGGATCGAGCGAAGCTCCTACAATGAGCAGTTCTTC
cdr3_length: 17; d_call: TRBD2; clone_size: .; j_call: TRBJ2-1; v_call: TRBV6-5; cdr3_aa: CASSYSRDAGGYNEQFF; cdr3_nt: TGTGCCAGCAGTTACTCGAGGGATGCGGGAGGTTACAATGAGCAGTTCTTC
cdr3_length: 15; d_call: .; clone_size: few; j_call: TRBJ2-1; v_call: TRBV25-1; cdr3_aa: CASSDMENLYNEQFF; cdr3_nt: TGTGCCAGCAGTGATATGGAAAACTTATACAATGAGCAGTTCTTC
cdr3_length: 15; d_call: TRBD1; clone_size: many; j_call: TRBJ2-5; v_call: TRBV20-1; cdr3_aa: CSARDRDRAVETQYF; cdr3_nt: TGCAGTGCTAGAGACAGGGACAGGGCGGTGGAGACCCAGTACTTC
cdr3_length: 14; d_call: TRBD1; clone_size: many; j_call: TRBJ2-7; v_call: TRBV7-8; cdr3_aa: CASSPWTGSNEQYF; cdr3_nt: TGTGCCAGCAGCCCCTGGACAGGGTCCAACGAGCAGTACTTC
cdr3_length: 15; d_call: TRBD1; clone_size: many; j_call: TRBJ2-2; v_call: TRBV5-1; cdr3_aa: CASSGDRGWTGELFF; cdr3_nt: TGCGCCAGCAGCGGCGACAGGGGATGGACCGGGGAGCTGTTTTTT
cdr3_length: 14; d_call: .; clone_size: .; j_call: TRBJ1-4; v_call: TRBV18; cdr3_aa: CASSPALDDEKLFF; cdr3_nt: TGTGCCAGCTCGCCAGCCCTGGATGATGAAAAACTGTTTTTT
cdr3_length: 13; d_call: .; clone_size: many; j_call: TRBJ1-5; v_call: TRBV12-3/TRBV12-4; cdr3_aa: CASSLGLGQPQHF; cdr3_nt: TGTGCCAGCAGTTTAGGTTTGGGGCAGCCCCAGCATTTT
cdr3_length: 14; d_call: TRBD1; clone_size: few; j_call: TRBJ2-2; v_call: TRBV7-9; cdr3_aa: CASSQTGPTGELFF; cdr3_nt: TGTGCCAGCAGCCAGACAGGGCCCACCGGGGAGCTGTTTTTT
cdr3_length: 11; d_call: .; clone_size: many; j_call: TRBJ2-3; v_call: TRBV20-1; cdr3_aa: CSAPEIDTQYF; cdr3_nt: TGCAGTGCTCCCGAGATAGATACGCAGTATTTT
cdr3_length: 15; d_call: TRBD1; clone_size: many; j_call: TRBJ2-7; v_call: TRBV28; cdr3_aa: CASRAYGTDPYEQYF; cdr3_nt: TGTGCCAGCAGGGCCTATGGGACAGACCCCTACGAGCAGTACTTC
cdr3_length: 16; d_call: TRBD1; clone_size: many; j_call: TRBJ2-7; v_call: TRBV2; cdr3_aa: CASSRDRAVSSYEQHF; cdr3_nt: TGTGCCAGCAGTCGGGACAGGGCTGTAAGCTCCTACGAGCAGCACTTC
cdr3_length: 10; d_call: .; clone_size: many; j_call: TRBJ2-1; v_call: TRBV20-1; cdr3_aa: CSARGGEQFF; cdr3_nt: TGCAGTGCTAGAGGGGGTGAGCAGTTCTTC
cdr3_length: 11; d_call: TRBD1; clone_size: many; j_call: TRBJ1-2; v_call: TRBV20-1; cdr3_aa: CSAISTGAYTF; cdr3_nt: TGCAGTGCTATAAGCACAGGGGCTTACACCTTC